A single sample gave rise to the 23 T cell receptor beta chains below, sequenced in a study of T cell responses to AZD1222 COVID-19 vaccine. Sequenced by immunoSEQ multiplex PCR; TCRdb stores in-frame clones only, minus some. The sample shows roughly 130,000 clones, around 90% of them seen only once. The sequencing here drew on peripheral blood, taken on day 0 of AZD1222 vaccination. The receptor source for this set is an adult in good health.

The chain uses TRBV5-1 and TRBJ1-1, with a possible D match to TRBD1 (6 bases). The V and J ends lost 4 bases and 0 bases respectively, with 10 bases between them. The CDR3 totals 14 residues. Germline V gene sequence: CDR1 SGHRS, CDR2 YFSETQ. CDR3 residues: CASSPGGVNTEAFF. Here the CDR3 DNA reads TGCGCCAGCAGCCCGGGGGGCGTGAACACTGAAGCTTTCTTT.

The rearrangement links TRBV5-1 to TRBJ2-2, with TRBD2 matching 7 bases. From germline, CDR1 is SGHRS and CDR2 YFSETQ. The trim removed 3 bases at V and 3 bases at J, leaving 23 bases unmatched. This CDR3 comprises 21 residues. The CDR3 region is CASSSLRLADPTRLDTGELFF. CDR3 sequence (DNA): TGCGCCAGCAGCTCCCTGCGCCTAGCGGACCCAACACGTTTGGACACCGGGGAGCTGTTTTTT.

The V and J genes are TRBV29-1 and TRBJ2-1, with D unclear. Trimming removed 3 bases at V and 4 bases at J, with 7 bases between. CDR1 and CDR2 from the germline V gene are SQVTM and ANQGSEA. The length of the CDR3 is 12 residues. CDR3 nucleotide sequence: TGCAGCGTTGAGGGAAAATACAATGAGCAGTTCTTC. It encodes CSVEGKYNEQFF.

The chain is built from TRBV11-2 and TRBJ2-7; TRBD2 matches 10 bases. CDR1 SGHAT and CDR2 FQNNGV come from the germline V gene. Trimming at V came to 7 bases and at J to 0 bases, leaving 6 bases not matched to a gene. The CDR3 covers 15 residues. Here the CDR3 DNA reads TGTGCCAGCACCGTTAGCGGGAGGTACTCCTACGAGCAGTACTTC. Translation gives CASTVSGRYSYEQYF.

The chain links TRBV5-5 to TRBJ2-7, with unresolved D. The CDR3 spans 13 residues. V was pared by 2 bases and J by 7 bases, with 13 bases between. The germline gives CDR1 SGHKS, CDR2 YYEKEE (reference sequence). The CDR3 is CASSFPGLPEQYF. DNA for the CDR3: TGTGCCAGCAGCTTTCCTGGCCTACCTGAGCAGTACTTC.

The chain uses TRBV18 and TRBJ2-1; TRBD2 agrees at 12 bases. The CDR3 is 16 amino acids. Germline values: CDR1 KGHSH, CDR2 LQKENI. V dropped 5 bases and J dropped 5; count of bases not matched to a gene: 7. As DNA, the CDR3 is TGTGCCAGCTCAGCACTCGGGACTAGCGGGCACAATGAGCAGTTCTTC. This codes for CASSALGTSGHNEQFF.

V gene TRBV7-2 combines with J gene TRBJ1-1; no firm D call. The CDR3 runs to 12 residues. Germline values: CDR1 SGHTA, CDR2 FQGNSA. Trimming stripped 3 bases from V and 4 bases from J, with 6 bases between. The DNA for the CDR3 is TGTGCCAGCAGCTTTGGTAGCACTGAAGCTTTCTTT. Protein: CASSFGSTEAFF.

This clone has only a few counts. The CDR3 region is CASSTDRSYGYTF. The CDR3 DNA sequence: TGTGCCAGCAGCACCGACAGATCCTATGGCTACACCTTC. The chain combines TRBV13 with TRBJ1-2; weak D call: TRBD1 (5 bases). The CDR3 covers 13 residues. CDR1 and CDR2 (germline): PRHDT, FYEKMQ (reference sequence). V was pared by 5 bases and J by 4 bases, with 11 bases between.

V gene TRBV18 combines with J gene TRBJ2-1; 10 positions match TRBD1. The J segment lost 8 bases and the V segment lost 6 bases, leaving 10 bases of the junction unmatched. CDR1 KGHSH and CDR2 LQKENI come from the germline V gene. The CDR3 spans 15 residues. CDR3 sequence: CASSLLRDRGYEQFF. CDR3 coding DNA: TGTGCCAGCTCGTTACTCCGGGACAGGGGCTATGAGCAGTTCTTC.

The V and J genes are TRBV5-1 and TRBJ1-1, with no clear D. The V gene's germline CDR1 is SGHRS and CDR2 YFSETQ. The CDR3 runs to 13 residues. The germline V and J ends were trimmed by 4 bases and 5 bases, with 12 bases remaining between them. CDR3 residues: CASSPDLGTEAFF. The CDR3 nucleotides read TGCGCCAGCAGCCCGGACTTGGGTACTGAAGCTTTCTTT.

This chain joins TRBV10-3 and TRBJ2-2, with TRBD1 as a possible D gene (5 bases). The CDR3 spans 16 residues. V was cut by 2 bases and J by 2 bases, with 12 bases left in between. The germline V gene has CDR1 ENHRY and CDR2 SYGVKD. The CDR3 loop reads CAISEGHFTNTGELFF. CDR3 nucleotide sequence: TGTGCCATCAGTGAGGGACACTTCACAAACACCGGGGAGCTGTTTTTT.

The chain joins TRBV7-3 to TRBJ2-1; tentatively, D is TRBD1 or TRBD2 (5 bases each). Germline V gene data show CDR1 as SGHTA and CDR2 as FQGTGA. The CDR3 is made up of 16 amino acids. The V end was cut by 3 bases, the J end by 7 bases, with 19 bases between. The CDR3 here is CASSFMTGRDGNEQFF. CDR3 DNA sequence: TGTGCCAGCAGCTTTATGACGGGGCGCGACGGGAATGAGCAGTTCTTC.

The CDR3 loop reads CATPASRNYGYTF. The CDR3 coding sequence is TGTGCCACCCCCGCCTCTCGGAACTATGGCTACACCTTC. The chain combines TRBV6-5 with TRBJ1-2; D gene ambiguous. Germline V CDR1 and CDR2: MNHEY, SVGAGI. The CDR3 covers 13 residues. Trimming stripped 10 bases from V and 2 bases from J, with 14 bases between.

The chain combines TRBV9 with TRBJ1-2; D remains ambiguous. Germline CDR1 SGDLS, CDR2 YYNGEE. The CDR3 runs to 18 residues. V was clipped by 0 bases and J by 5 bases, with 23 bases between them. For the CDR3, the DNA is TGTGCCAGCAGCGTAGAGGGCAAGAGCGGCATCTTGCTTTATGGCTACACCTTC. Encoded protein: CASSVEGKSGILLYGYTF. The variable domain in full, with the rest retrieved from reference TRBV9 and TRBJ1-2, is DSGVTQTPKHLITATGQRVTLRCSPRSGDLSVYWYQQSLDQGLQFLIQYYNGEERAKGNILERFSAQQFPDLHSELNLSSLELGDSALYFCASSVEGKSGILLYGYTFGSGTRLTVV.

The genes are TRBV6-5 and TRBJ2-2; 12 positions agree with TRBD2. The trim removed 0 bases at V and 6 bases at J, leaving 2 bases unmatched. CDR1 is MNHEY, CDR2 SVGAGI, per germline. The CDR3 totals 16 residues. In DNA form, the CDR3 reads TGTGCCAGCAGTTACTCGCTAGCGGGAGGGCCCGGGGAGCTGTTTTTT. It specifies CASSYSLAGGPGELFF.

This clone was seen a single time. The V call is TRBV7-2, the J call TRBJ1-2, with D uncertain. The CDR3 is 13 residues long. V was cut by 10 bases and J by 4 bases, with 16 bases left in between. Germline V gene sequence: CDR1 SGHTA, CDR2 FQGNSA. The CDR3 DNA reads TGTGCCACCTTATCTGGACGGCTCTATGGCTACACCTTC. This translates into CATLSGRLYGYTF.

The chain employs TRBV19 and TRBJ2-1; TRBD1 or TRBD2 may be the D gene (5 bases each). The CDR3 covers 14 residues. Trimming took off 3 bases at V and 3 bases at J, with 9 bases between the two ends. From germline, CDR1 is LNHDA and CDR2 SQIVND (reference sequence). CDR3 in DNA: TGTGCCAGTAGTATTGGGACGGGCTACAATGAGCAGTTCTTC. Translation gives CASSIGTGYNEQFF.

The chain recombines TRBV30 with TRBJ1-4; 8 bases map to TRBD1. Trimming at V came to 2 bases and at J to 5 bases, leaving 4 bases not matched to a gene. The CDR3 extends over 14 amino acids. Germline V gene lookup returns CDR1 GTSNPN and CDR2 SVGIG (reference sequence). The CDR3 here is CAWSQGQANEKLFF. The CDR3 nucleotides are TGTGCCTGGAGTCAGGGACAGGCGAATGAAAAACTGTTTTTT.

V gene TRBV6-5 combines with J gene TRBJ1-4, with 7 bases lining up with TRBD1. Trimming at V came to 6 bases and at J to 7 bases, leaving 8 bases not matched to a gene. The germline V gene has CDR1 MNHEY and CDR2 SVGAGI. The CDR3 covers 14 residues. The DNA of the CDR3 is TGTGCCAGCAGCCCCAGGGGGGAATCTGAAAAACTGTTTTTT. Protein product: CASSPRGESEKLFF.

J is TRBJ2-7 and V is TRBV10-1, with 11 bases that match TRBD2. This CDR3 comprises 17 residues. After removal of 2 bases from V and 2 bases from J, the junction contained 8 bases not matched to a gene. Looked up from germline, CDR1 is WNHNN and CDR2 is SYGVQD (reference sequence). CDR3 residues: CASSEPRRSGRAYEQYF. Written as DNA, the CDR3 is TGCGCCAGCAGTGAGCCGAGACGTAGCGGGAGGGCCTACGAGCAGTACTTC.

This clone was found once. This chain links TRBV10-1 with TRBJ2-2; 13 nucleotides line up with TRBD2. The CDR3 is 18 amino acids. Germline V gives CDR1 WNHNN, CDR2 SYGVQD (reference sequence). J lost 5 bases, V lost 3 bases, and 9 bases had no gene match. The CDR3 region has the DNA TGCGCCAGCAGTGAATCCGGGACTAGCGGGGTCGCGACCGGGGAGCTGTTTTTT. As protein: CASSESGTSGVATGELFF.

The chain recombines TRBV14 with TRBJ1-2; D may be TRBD1 (6 bases). V was cut by 0 bases and J by 6 bases, with 14 bases left in between. CDR3 length equals 15 residues. Germline V gene lookup returns CDR1 SGHDN and CDR2 FVKESK. The CDR3 nucleotides read TGTGCCAGCAGCCAAGATCCCGGGGGGCGGCATGGCTACACCTTC. It specifies CASSQDPGGRHGYTF.

The chain uses TRBV27 and TRBJ2-2; D assignment may be TRBD1 or TRBD2 (6 bases each). The CDR3 runs 16 residues. CDR1 MNHEY and CDR2 SMNVEV come from the germline V gene (reference sequence). Trimming pared 5 bases from V and 4 bases from J, leaving 17 bases between. The CDR3, as DNA: TGTGCCAGCAGTCCACTCGGGGGCAGCCTCACCGGGGAGCTGTTTTTT. Translation gives CASSPLGGSLTGELFF.